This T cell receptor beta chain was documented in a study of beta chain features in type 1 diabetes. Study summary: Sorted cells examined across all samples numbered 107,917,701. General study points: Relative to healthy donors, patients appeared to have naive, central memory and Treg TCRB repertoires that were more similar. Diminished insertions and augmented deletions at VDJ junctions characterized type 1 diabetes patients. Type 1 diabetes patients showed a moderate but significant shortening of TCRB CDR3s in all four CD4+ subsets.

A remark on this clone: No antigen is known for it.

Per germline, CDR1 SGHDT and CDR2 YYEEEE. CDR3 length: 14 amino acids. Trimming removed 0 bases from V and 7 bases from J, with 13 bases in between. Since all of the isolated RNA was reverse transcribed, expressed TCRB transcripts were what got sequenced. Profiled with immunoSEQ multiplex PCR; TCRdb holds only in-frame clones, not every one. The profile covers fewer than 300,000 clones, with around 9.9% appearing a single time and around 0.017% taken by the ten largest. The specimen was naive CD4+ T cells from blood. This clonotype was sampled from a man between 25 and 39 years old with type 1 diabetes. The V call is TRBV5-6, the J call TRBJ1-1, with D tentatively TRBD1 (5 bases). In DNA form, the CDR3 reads TGTGCCAGCAGCTTGGCAGGACACGACGGTGAAGCTTTCTTT. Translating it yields CASSLAGHDGEAFF.